This T cell receptor beta chain stems from a study of blood T cell repertoires in COVID-19. About the research overall: Material from acute and convalescent COVID-19 was sourced from the United States, Italy and Spain. From T cells, B-cell-depleted T cells, or PBMCs came the material, which was cDNA or gDNA.

In the study's own analysis: Amplified reference gene primers provided the basis for estimating nucleated cell counts. The protocol was immunoSEQ multiplex PCR, while the TCRdb copy is restricted to in-frame clones and leaves out a portion. V and J calls and clone size are as listed in that table; D and trimming were resolved from the DNA. The repertoire includes some 150,000 clones, around 85% of them detected once, and about 3% sits in the top ten. The sequencing sample was made of peripheral blood. This clonotype was obtained from a middle-aged woman with active or convalescent COVID-19.

The CDR3 sequence is CASRGSNQPQHF. CDR3 in DNA: TGTGCCAGCCGAGGGAGCAATCAGCCCCAGCATTTT. V usage is TRBV7-2 and J usage is TRBJ1-5, with unresolved D. CDR1 is SGHTA and CDR2 is FQGNSA in the germline V gene. The V gene lost 8 bases and the J gene lost 1 base, with 6 bases spanning the gap. This CDR3 has 12 amino acids.